Shown below are 26 T cell receptor beta chains from a single sample sequenced in a study of T cell repertoires in cytomegalovirus infection. Their cognate antigens are unknown. One entry per CDR3 protein results from TCRdb running MiXCR on the reads. Among hundreds of thousands of distinct CDR3 sequences listed, roughly 33% were seen once. The source was cultured PBMCs, collected from culture after CMV antigen stimulation. These receptors were taken from a human donor in good health (CMV status not recorded). Some clones in this sample may be carry-over from other donors' samples.

This clonotype was detected ten times or more. V is TRBV19 and J is TRBJ2-7, with TRBD2 matching 7 bases. Germline V gives CDR1 LNHDA, CDR2 SQIVND (reference sequence). The CDR3 spans 13 residues. V lost 3 bases, J lost 6 bases, and 5 bases stayed unmatched. Here the CDR3 reads CASSIEGGGEQYF. Here the CDR3 DNA reads TGTGCCAGTAGTATCGAGGGCGGGGGCGAGCAGTACTTC.

The chain carries TRBV28 and TRBJ2-4, with D perhaps TRBD1 (7 bases). The germline CDR1 and CDR2 sequences are MDHEN and SYDVKM. The CDR3 is 17 residues long. V gave up 4 bases and J gave up 0 bases, with 16 bases separating them. CDR3 sequence: CASSSKQGRRAKNIQYF. The CDR3 DNA is TGTGCCAGCAGTTCCAAACAGGGGAGGAGAGCCAAAAACATTCAGTACTTC.

Only a few counts were recorded for this clonotype. The J gene is TRBJ1-6, the V gene TRBV6-5, with a weak D call TRBD1 (5 bases). V dropped 2 bases and J dropped 9 bases, with 14 bases sitting between them. Germline V gene sequence: CDR1 MNHEY, CDR2 SVGAGI. CDR3 size: 15 residues. This CDR3 reads CASSYGTGIASPLHF. CDR3 DNA sequence: TGTGCCAGCAGTTACGGGACGGGTATTGCTTCACCCCTCCACTTT.

This clonotype was observed many times. V usage is TRBV7-8 and J usage is TRBJ1-5, with TRBD1 matching over 7 bases. Germline V gives CDR1 SGHVS, CDR2 FQNEAQ. The CDR3 covers 14 residues. With 2 bases clipped from V and 5 bases from J, the junction kept 3 bases outside the gene matches. This CDR3 is CASSLNTGDQPQHF. The CDR3 bases are TGTGCCAGCAGCTTAAATACAGGGGATCAGCCCCAGCATTTT. The variable domain in full, with the rest retrieved from reference TRBV7-8 and TRBJ1-5, is GAGVSQSPRYKVAKRGQDVALRCDPISGHVSLFWYQQALGQGPEFLTYFQNEAQLDKSGLPSDRFFAERPEGSVSTLKIQRTQQEDSAVYLCASSLNTGDQPQHFGDGTRLSIL.

A remark on this clonotype: A single base separates this from a much larger clone, so it may be a read error. The CDR3 coding sequence is TGTGCCAGCAATAATGCCTGGAGTGGCGGGGAGCCGTTTTTT. This encodes CASNNAWSGGEPFF. The chain uses TRBV7-4 and TRBJ2-2, with a possible D match to TRBD2 (6 bases). The CDR3 has 14 residues. From germline, CDR1 is SGHVT and CDR2 SQSDAQ.

The chain joins TRBV6-5 to TRBJ2-1, with 10 bases identical to TRBD2. The CDR3 spans 16 residues. Germline CDR1 reads MNHEY; CDR2 reads SVGAGI. The V segment lost 6 bases and the J segment 4 bases; nucleotides outside the gene matches: 9. CDR3: CASRLLGLAIYNEQFF. The CDR3 DNA reads TGTGCCAGCAGATTACTGGGACTAGCGATTTACAATGAGCAGTTCTTC.

The chain is built from TRBV6-2 or TRBV6-3 and TRBJ2-7; no clear D gene. The V and J ends lost 5 bases and 6 bases respectively, with 17 bases between them. This CDR3 spans 14 amino acids. Per germline, CDR1 MNHEY and CDR2 SVGEGT. As DNA, the CDR3 is TGTGCCAGCAGTCGAGGCACCCAGTGGGGCGAGCAGTACTTC. This gives the protein CASSRGTQWGEQYF.

The CDR3 DNA reads TGTGCCAGCAGCAAAGGGCACGACAGCTCCTACGAGCAGTACTTC. It yields the protein CASSKGHDSSYEQYF. The V call is TRBV11-2, the J call TRBJ2-7; D possibly corresponds to TRBD1 (5 bases). The CDR3 covers 15 residues. CDR1 is SGHAT and CDR2 is FQNNGV in the germline V gene. The V and J ends lost 5 bases and 0 bases respectively, with 14 bases between them.

In this sample, this clonotype turned up many times. This sequence joins TRBV7-2 and TRBJ1-1; 7 bases agree with TRBD1. This CDR3 is 14 amino acids long. CDR1 SGHTA and CDR2 FQGNSA come from the germline V gene. V trimming: 2 bases; J trimming: 4 bases; junction bases outside the gene matches: 4. CDR3 region: CASSLQTGATEAFF. The CDR3 DNA is TGTGCCAGCAGCTTACAAACAGGGGCCACTGAAGCTTTCTTT.

This clonotype occurred many times. This chain uses TRBV7-2 with TRBJ1-5, with TRBD1 as a possible D gene (5 bases). V lost 6 bases to trimming and J lost 5 bases, with 11 bases between them. The germline V gene encodes CDR1 SGHTA and CDR2 FQGNSA. This CDR3 has 13 residues. Here the CDR3 reads CASSIGEDQPQHF. The CDR3 nucleotides read TGTGCCAGCAGTATAGGGGAAGATCAGCCCCAGCATTTT.

This clonotype was picked up many times. One junction end does not reproduce the germline sequence, and a read error may be involved. The chain combines TRBV7-2 with TRBJ1-2; no clear D. The germline V gene encodes CDR1 SGHTA and CDR2 FQGNSA. This CDR3 spans 13 amino acids. CDR3 coding DNA: TGTGCCAGCAGCCCATTCGTCGTCGGTCCTCAAGTCTTC. Translation gives CASSPFVVGPQVF.

The rearrangement uses TRBV12-3 or TRBV12-4 and TRBJ2-7; D not certain. The V end lost 1 base, the J end lost 0 bases, and 10 bases lay between the germline ends. The CDR3 runs to 15 residues. The CDR3 nucleotides read TGTGCCAGCAGTTTAGACGGATTAAGCTCCTACGAGCAGTACTTC. Translating gives CASSLDGLSSYEQYF.

As for this clonotype: This clone may be a read error of a much larger clone one base away. CDR3 protein: CASSPLGGSRNEQFF. The CDR3 coding sequence is TGTGCCAGCAGCCCACTGGGGGGGAGTAGAAATGAGCAGTTCTTC. The chain recombines TRBV11-2 with TRBJ2-1; 7 nucleotides line up with TRBD2. The CDR3 totals 15 residues. V was clipped by 5 bases and J by 7 bases; unmatched bases: 11. The germline V gene has CDR1 SGHAT and CDR2 FQNNGV.

The gene calls are TRBV4-1 and TRBJ1-2, with 10 bases lining up with TRBD1. CDR3 length: 14 amino acids. Germline CDR1 MGHRA, CDR2 YSYEKL. J lost 8 bases, V lost 4 bases, and 7 bases had no gene match. In DNA, the CDR3 is TGCGCCAGCAGCCCGGGACAGGGGTCGTTGGGCTACACCTTC. Its protein is CASSPGQGSLGYTF.

The chain has TRBV7-9 and TRBJ2-3, with 7 bases identical to TRBD2. Germline CDR1 and CDR2: SEHNR and FQNEAQ (reference sequence). V gave up 4 bases and J gave up 2 bases; unmatched junction bases: 9. This CDR3 comprises 16 residues. This CDR3 is CASSSLAGVPTDTQYF. As DNA, the CDR3 is TGTGCCAGCAGCTCTCTTGCGGGGGTCCCCACAGATACGCAGTATTTT.

This clonotype was observed a handful of times. The gene calls are TRBV12-3 or TRBV12-4 and TRBJ2-3; D might be TRBD2 (5 bases). The CDR3 has 15 amino acids. The V gene lost 5 bases and the J gene lost 2 bases, with 14 bases spanning the gap. As DNA, the CDR3 is TGTGCCAGCAGTACCCCCCGGGAAACCACAGATACGCAGTATTTT. Protein product: CASSTPRETTDTQYF.

The rearrangement uses TRBV5-4 and TRBJ2-2, with 10 bases fitting TRBD1. The V segment lost 2 bases and the J segment 6 bases; nucleotides outside the gene matches: 7. In germline, CDR1 is SGHNT, CDR2 YYREEE (reference sequence). The CDR3 loop spans 16 amino acids. The CDR3 region is CASSFPGQGRAGELFF. The CDR3 DNA sequence: TGTGCCAGCAGCTTTCCGGGACAGGGGAGGGCCGGGGAGCTGTTTTTT.

This clonotype was counted a few times. The V gene is TRBV5-6, the J gene TRBJ2-1; tentative D call: TRBD2 (6 bases). This CDR3 region has 11 residues. Trimming took 0 bases from V and 11 from J, leaving 6 bases between them. The germline V gene has CDR1 SGHDT and CDR2 YYEEEE. CDR3 amino acids: CASSLGTKQFF. The CDR3 bases are TGTGCCAGCAGCTTGGGGACTAAGCAGTTCTTC. Full variable domain (rest looked up from reference TRBV5-6 and TRBJ2-1): DAGVTQSPTHLIKTRGQQVTLRCSPKSGHDTVSWYQQALGQGPQFIFQYYEEEERQRGNFPDRFSGHQFPNYSSELNVNALLLGDSALYLCASSLGTKQFFGPGTRLTVL.

Details on this clonotype: The junction does not match germline at one end; this may be a read error. The chain joins TRBV11-2 to TRBJ1-1; D gene unclear. The CDR3 is made up of 14 amino acids. Germline assignment: CDR1 SGHAT and CDR2 FQNNGV. The CDR3 reads CASFPGTMNTESFF. In DNA, the CDR3 is TGTGCCAGCTTTCCGGGCACCATGAACACTGAATCTTTCTTT.

This clonotype was seen repeatedly, ten times or more. The rearrangement links TRBV7-2 to TRBJ2-7, with TRBD1 matching over 9 bases. Germline V gives CDR1 SGHTA, CDR2 FQGNSA. This CDR3 is 15 amino acids long. J was trimmed by 1 base and V by 2 bases; bases with no gene match: 3. DNA for the CDR3: TGTGCCAGCAGCTTAACAGGGGGCAGTTCCTACGAGCAGTACTTC. This translates into CASSLTGGSSYEQYF.

This clonotype was observed many times. V is TRBV7-2 and J is TRBJ1-2; a weak D match, TRBD1 (5 bases). The germline V and J ends were trimmed by 5 bases and 3 bases, with 10 bases remaining between them. Germline CDR1 is SGHTA and CDR2 is FQGNSA. This CDR3 contains 13 residues. CDR3 loop: CASSPTEYYGYTF. Here the CDR3 DNA reads TGTGCCAGCAGCCCGACAGAATACTATGGCTACACCTTC.

The rearrangement uses TRBV6-6 and TRBJ2-1, with TRBD2 matching 8 bases. Germline V gene lookup returns CDR1 MNHNY and CDR2 SVGAGI (reference sequence). Germline trimming cut 0 bases from V and 8 bases from J; bases unmatched to any gene: 9. The CDR3 loop spans 16 amino acids. Here the CDR3 DNA reads TGTGCCAGCAGTTACTCTTACGGGGGGGCAATCGATGAGCAGTTCTTC. Amino acid sequence: CASSYSYGGAIDEQFF.

The CDR3 coding sequence is TGCAGCAGCCTGGGGGAGGGCTTTTACAATGAGCAGTTCTTC. This gives the protein CSSLGEGFYNEQFF. J is TRBJ2-1 and V is TRBV20-1, with 7 bases lining up with TRBD2. The germline V gene has CDR1 DFQATT and CDR2 SNEGSKA (reference sequence). The CDR3 has 14 residues.

The chain combines TRBV29-1 with TRBJ1-2; D is uncertain. The CDR3 runs to 11 residues. Germline V gene data show CDR1 as SQVTM and CDR2 as ANQGSEA. V was shortened by 3 bases and J by 7 bases, with 9 bases between the two germline ends. CDR3 loop: CSVESGIGYTF. CDR3 sequence (DNA): TGCAGCGTTGAGAGTGGTATTGGCTACACCTTC.

This clonotype has a handful of counts. CDR3 in DNA: TGTGCCAGCAGCTTAGACCTTTGGAACACTGAAGCTTTCTTT. This sequence encodes CASSLDLWNTEAFF. The chain couples TRBV7-2 to TRBJ1-1, with D unclear. Germline assignment: CDR1 SGHTA and CDR2 FQGNSA. This CDR3 is built from 14 residues. The V gene lost 1 base and the J gene lost 1 base, with 7 bases spanning the gap. The full variable domain, its missing parts supplied by reference TRBV7-2 and TRBJ1-1, is GAGVSQSPSNKVTEKGKDVELRCDPISGHTALYWYRQSLGQGLEFLIYFQGNSAPDKSGLPSDRFSAERTGGSVSTLTIQRTQQEDSAVYLCASSLDLWNTEAFFGQGTRLTVV.

The DNA of the CDR3 is TGCAGTGCTGGACGACGCGGGGCCGCTGAAGAGACCCAGTACTTC. Translating gives CSAGRRGAAEETQYF. The rearrangement joins TRBV20-1 to TRBJ2-5; TRBD2 is a possible D gene (6 bases). Deletions cut 5 bases from V and 3 bases from J, with 19 bases between. This CDR3 has 15 residues. The germline gives CDR1 DFQATT, CDR2 SNEGSKA (reference sequence).